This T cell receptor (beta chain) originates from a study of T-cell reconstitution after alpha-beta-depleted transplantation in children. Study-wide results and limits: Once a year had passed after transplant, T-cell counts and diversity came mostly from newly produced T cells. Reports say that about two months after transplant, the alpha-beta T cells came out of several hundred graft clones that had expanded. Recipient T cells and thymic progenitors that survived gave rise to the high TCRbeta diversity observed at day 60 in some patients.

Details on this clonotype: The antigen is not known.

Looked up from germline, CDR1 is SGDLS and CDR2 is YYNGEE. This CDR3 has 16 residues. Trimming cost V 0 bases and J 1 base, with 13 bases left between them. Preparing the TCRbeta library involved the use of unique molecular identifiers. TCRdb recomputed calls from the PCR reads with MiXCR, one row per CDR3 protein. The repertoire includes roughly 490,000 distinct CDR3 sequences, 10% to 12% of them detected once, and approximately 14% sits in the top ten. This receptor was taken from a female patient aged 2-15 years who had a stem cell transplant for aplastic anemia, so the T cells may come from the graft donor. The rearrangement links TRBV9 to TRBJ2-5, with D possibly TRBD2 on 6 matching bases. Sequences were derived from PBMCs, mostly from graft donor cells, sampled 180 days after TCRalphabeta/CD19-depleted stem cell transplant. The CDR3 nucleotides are TGTGCCAGCAGCGTAGAGATAGCGGCCATCCAAGAGACCCAGTACTTC. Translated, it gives CASSVEIAAIQETQYF. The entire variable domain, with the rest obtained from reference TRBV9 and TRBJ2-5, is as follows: DSGVTQTPKHLITATGQRVTLRCSPRSGDLSVYWYQQSLDQGLQFLIQYYNGEERAKGNILERFSAQQFPDLHSELNLSSLELGDSALYFCASSVEIAAIQETQYFGPGTRLLVL.